This T cell receptor beta chain was sequenced during a study of blood T cells in healthy people across ages (dated by TCRdb to the mid-2010s). Background on the whole study: In model experiments, template switching captured roughly one uniquely barcoded TCR beta cDNA molecule for every two T cells. The study measured age-related changes in TCR beta repertoire diversity using deep sequencing normalized with unique cDNA molecular identifiers. For two donors (one aged 18 to 30 and one aged 80 or older), the study analyzed two additional independent replicas of 1 million unique cDNA reads from the same blood draw. The donors were divided into four age groups: young (average around 15 years), middle-aged (about 40), aged (about 56) and long-lived (roughly 82). To avoid experimental bias, donors of different ages were spread randomly across the sequencing lanes.

The 35 to 40 donors, aged about 6 to 95 years, were systemically healthy Caucasian individuals from Russia. About 9.6 milliliters of peripheral blood were collected from each donor into EDTA-treated Vacutainer tubes. Ficoll-Paque density-gradient centrifugation was used to isolate PBMCs, with at least 6.5 million per sample. Trizol reagent was used to extract total RNA from the PBMCs, yielding at least 5.5 micrograms per sample. For every donor, an aliquot of PBMCs went through flow cytometry to measure the percentages of naive CD45RAhigh/CD27high T cells. V sheds 6 bases and J sheds 8 bases, leaving 19 bases between their ends. From the germline V gene, CDR1 is SNHLY and CDR2 is FYNNEI. The CDR3 starts with the cysteine, ends with the phenylalanine, and has 14 residues. The read is trimmed to its CDR3 DNA, 42 bases read in frame from base 1. A word on this clonotype: This clone's antigen is unknown. Base qualities are missing; no much larger clone stands one base away.

The library was made by 5' RACE. Sequencer: Illumina HiSeq 2500. A second PCR of about 6 to 11 cycles was performed with a sample-barcoded 5' primer and a J-beta primer mix. Each TCR beta cDNA molecule received a unique molecular identifier from a template-switch 5' adaptor carrying 12 random nucleotides. Each sample yielded at least 3 million CDR3-containing paired-end reads. First-strand cDNA was synthesized from all RNA with the Mint cDNA synthesis kit, primed by a TRBC-specific oligonucleotide. All cDNA was treated with uracil-DNA glycosylase and then went through a first 18-cycle PCR with the universal primers M1SS and BC2_uni_R. The authors' pipeline ran thus. For normalization, 1 million high-quality reads, each with a distinct molecular identifier, were randomly selected from each sample. Instead of being binned into consensus sequences, reads that shared molecular identifiers were thrown out. MiTCR, with a Q25 quality threshold and the strictest error-elimination algorithm, was used for CDR3 identification, clonotype clustering and error correction. A nonparametric unseen species model with Euler transformation was used to estimate lower-bound total TCR beta diversity. TCRdb took the public reads, trimmed them with fastp at Q25, ran MiXCR for clone calling and kept in-frame beta chains. Rows are unified per CDR3 protein, each entry keeping the most common DNA and genes. The V and J calls were not made by the authors but by TCRdb's processing. The sample table lists about 1.6 million distinct CDR3 sequences, roughly 32% of them with a count of one. Jointly, the top ten make up about 11% of the sample.

Paper-wide results and their limitations: A strong correlation was found between observed TCR beta diversity and the percentage of naive T cells measured by flow cytometry. The CMV infection status of donors was not known, potentially confounding age-related changes in expanded clonotypes. Conclusive comparison of naive and antigen-experienced compartments was prevented by the profiling of bulk unsorted PBMCs. As age increased, observed TCR beta diversity per million T cells dropped in a roughly linear way, and a significant reduction was already evident by age 40. Compared with the aged group, more naive CD4+ T cells, fewer expanded clones and increased TCR diversity were shown by the long-lived group, suggesting age selection. Total diversity estimates from one million sequenced T cells were considered lower bounds and underestimates.

This clonotype was sampled from a woman in her twenties or thirties in good health. Sequenced: blood. This sequence uses TRBV2 and TRBJ1-2; the D gene cannot be named for sure. The CDR3 sequence is CASSGSAGLRGYTF. The bases are TGTGCCAGCAGCGGCTCGGCAGGTTTGAGAGGCTACACCTTC.